This T cell receptor beta chain appears in the sequencing data of a study of graft-versus-host responses after intestinal transplantation. Clones were sequenced by immunoSEQ multiplex PCR, and TCRdb holds only the in-frame ones, with some missing. The sample holds under 20,000 clones, 35% to 40% seen once. This CDR3 is built from 13 residues. Per the germline V gene, CDR1 is ENHRY and CDR2 is SYGVKD. Trimming stripped 10 bases from V and 0 bases from J, with 10 bases between. This clone was seen a handful of times. The TCR originated in a human patient who received an intestinal transplant. The rearrangement joins TRBV10-3 to TRBJ1-5; no definite D call. Sequenced here: alloreactive CD4+ T cells from a mixed lymphocyte reaction culture, sampled before intestinal transplant. Specified subset: CFSE-low proliferating T cells sorted from approximately 6-day pre-transplant mixed lymphocyte reaction (GvH or HvG direction). CDR3 DNA sequence: TGTGCCACCCGGTCTTATAGCAATCAGCCCCAGCATTTT. It yields the protein CATRSYSNQPQHF.